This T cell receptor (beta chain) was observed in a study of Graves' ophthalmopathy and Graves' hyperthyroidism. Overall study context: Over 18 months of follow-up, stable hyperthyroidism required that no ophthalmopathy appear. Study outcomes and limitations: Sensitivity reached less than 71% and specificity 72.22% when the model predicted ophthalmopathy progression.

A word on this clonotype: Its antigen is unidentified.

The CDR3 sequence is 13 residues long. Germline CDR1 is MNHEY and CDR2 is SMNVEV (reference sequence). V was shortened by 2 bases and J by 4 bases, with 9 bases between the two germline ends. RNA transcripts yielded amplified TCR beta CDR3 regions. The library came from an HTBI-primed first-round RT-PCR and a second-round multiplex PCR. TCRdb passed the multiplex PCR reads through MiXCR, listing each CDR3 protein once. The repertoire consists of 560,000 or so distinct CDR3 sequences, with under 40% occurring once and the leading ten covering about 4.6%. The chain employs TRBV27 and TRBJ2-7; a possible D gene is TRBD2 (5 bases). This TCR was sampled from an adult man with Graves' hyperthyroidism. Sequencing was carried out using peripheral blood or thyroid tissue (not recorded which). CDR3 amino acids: CASSLRGKYEQYF. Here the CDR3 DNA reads TGTGCCAGCAGTTTAAGAGGGAAGTACGAGCAGTACTTC.